This TCR beta chain stems from a study of blood T cell repertoires in COVID-19. Study-level information: The cDNA or gDNA used as material had been derived from T cells, B-cell-depleted T cells, or PBMCs.

The V gene end was trimmed by 0 bases and the J gene end by 0 bases; junction bases not matched to a gene: 12. CDR1 SGHRS and CDR2 YFSETQ come from the germline V gene. The CDR3 runs to 18 residues. Profiled with immunoSEQ multiplex PCR; TCRdb holds only in-frame clones, not every one. The sample carries some 33,000 clones, 65% to 90% recorded once. The sample comprised peripheral blood. The rearrangement links TRBV5-1 to TRBJ2-7, with 7 bases fitting TRBD1. The clonotype originates from a man in his fifties or sixties with active COVID-19. For the CDR3, the DNA is TGCGCCAGCAGCTTGGCAGGTACGGTGACAGGGAGCTCCTACGAGCAGTACTTC. Translated, it gives CASSLAGTVTGSSYEQYF.